A selection of T cell receptor beta chains follows, all from one sample in a study of cytomegalovirus exposure and HLA in healthy donors. Assay used: immunoSEQ multiplex PCR; TCRdb lists only in-frame clones, some missing. The sample shows 110,000 to 150,000 clones, 75% to 80% of them seen only once. The sample comprised PBMCs. The receptors shown here come from a woman under 30 in good health and CMV-seropositive. The CDR3 runs from the conserved cysteine through the conserved F or W. The D gene is left open where the match is weak.

D gene	V gene	J gene	CDR3 length	CDR3 DNA	CDR3 protein
-	TRBV29-1	TRBJ2-7	13	TGCAGCGTTCAGACAGGTAGCATCTACGAGCAGTACTTC	CSVQTGSIYEQYF
-	TRBV5-1	TRBJ1-2	15	TGCGCCAGCAGCTTGGGCGGGGCCGTGGACTATGGCTACACCTTC	CASSLGGAVDYGYTF
TRBD1	TRBV4-1	TRBJ1-5	16	TGCGCCAGCAGCCCCGGGGACAGGGGACGCAATCAGCCCCAGCATTTT	CASSPGDRGRNQPQHF
TRBD1	TRBV27	TRBJ2-7	14	TGTGCCAGCAGTTATCGACAGGGTCTCTACGAGCAGTACTTC	CASSYRQGLYEQYF
-	TRBV15	TRBJ2-2	16	TGTGCCACCAGCAGAGGGGGAAGGGGAGGTACCGGGGAGCTGTTTTTT	CATSRGGRGGTGELFF
TRBD1	TRBV29-1	TRBJ2-1	15	TGCAGCGTTCCCCCGACAGGGGGTGGTGACAATGAGCAGTTCTTC	CSVPPTGGGDNEQFF
TRBD2	TRBV2	TRBJ2-1	17	TGTGCCAGCAGTGGGGGAGGCCTAGCGGGGGGCCTAAATGAGCAGTTCTTC	CASSGGGLAGGLNEQFF
TRBD1	TRBV27	TRBJ2-2	17	TGTGCCAGCAGTTTCGTCGGACAGGGGGGTCCTCACGGGGAGCTGTTTTTT	CASSFVGQGGPHGELFF
-	TRBV4-3	TRBJ2-7	16	TGCGCCAGCAGCCAAGATCCGACAGGAACCTCCTACGAGCAGTACTTC	CASSQDPTGTSYEQYF
TRBD1	TRBV18	TRBJ1-5	15	TGTGCCAGCTCACCTCCGGGACAGGGAAGTCAGCCCCAGCATTTT	CASSPPGQGSQPQHF